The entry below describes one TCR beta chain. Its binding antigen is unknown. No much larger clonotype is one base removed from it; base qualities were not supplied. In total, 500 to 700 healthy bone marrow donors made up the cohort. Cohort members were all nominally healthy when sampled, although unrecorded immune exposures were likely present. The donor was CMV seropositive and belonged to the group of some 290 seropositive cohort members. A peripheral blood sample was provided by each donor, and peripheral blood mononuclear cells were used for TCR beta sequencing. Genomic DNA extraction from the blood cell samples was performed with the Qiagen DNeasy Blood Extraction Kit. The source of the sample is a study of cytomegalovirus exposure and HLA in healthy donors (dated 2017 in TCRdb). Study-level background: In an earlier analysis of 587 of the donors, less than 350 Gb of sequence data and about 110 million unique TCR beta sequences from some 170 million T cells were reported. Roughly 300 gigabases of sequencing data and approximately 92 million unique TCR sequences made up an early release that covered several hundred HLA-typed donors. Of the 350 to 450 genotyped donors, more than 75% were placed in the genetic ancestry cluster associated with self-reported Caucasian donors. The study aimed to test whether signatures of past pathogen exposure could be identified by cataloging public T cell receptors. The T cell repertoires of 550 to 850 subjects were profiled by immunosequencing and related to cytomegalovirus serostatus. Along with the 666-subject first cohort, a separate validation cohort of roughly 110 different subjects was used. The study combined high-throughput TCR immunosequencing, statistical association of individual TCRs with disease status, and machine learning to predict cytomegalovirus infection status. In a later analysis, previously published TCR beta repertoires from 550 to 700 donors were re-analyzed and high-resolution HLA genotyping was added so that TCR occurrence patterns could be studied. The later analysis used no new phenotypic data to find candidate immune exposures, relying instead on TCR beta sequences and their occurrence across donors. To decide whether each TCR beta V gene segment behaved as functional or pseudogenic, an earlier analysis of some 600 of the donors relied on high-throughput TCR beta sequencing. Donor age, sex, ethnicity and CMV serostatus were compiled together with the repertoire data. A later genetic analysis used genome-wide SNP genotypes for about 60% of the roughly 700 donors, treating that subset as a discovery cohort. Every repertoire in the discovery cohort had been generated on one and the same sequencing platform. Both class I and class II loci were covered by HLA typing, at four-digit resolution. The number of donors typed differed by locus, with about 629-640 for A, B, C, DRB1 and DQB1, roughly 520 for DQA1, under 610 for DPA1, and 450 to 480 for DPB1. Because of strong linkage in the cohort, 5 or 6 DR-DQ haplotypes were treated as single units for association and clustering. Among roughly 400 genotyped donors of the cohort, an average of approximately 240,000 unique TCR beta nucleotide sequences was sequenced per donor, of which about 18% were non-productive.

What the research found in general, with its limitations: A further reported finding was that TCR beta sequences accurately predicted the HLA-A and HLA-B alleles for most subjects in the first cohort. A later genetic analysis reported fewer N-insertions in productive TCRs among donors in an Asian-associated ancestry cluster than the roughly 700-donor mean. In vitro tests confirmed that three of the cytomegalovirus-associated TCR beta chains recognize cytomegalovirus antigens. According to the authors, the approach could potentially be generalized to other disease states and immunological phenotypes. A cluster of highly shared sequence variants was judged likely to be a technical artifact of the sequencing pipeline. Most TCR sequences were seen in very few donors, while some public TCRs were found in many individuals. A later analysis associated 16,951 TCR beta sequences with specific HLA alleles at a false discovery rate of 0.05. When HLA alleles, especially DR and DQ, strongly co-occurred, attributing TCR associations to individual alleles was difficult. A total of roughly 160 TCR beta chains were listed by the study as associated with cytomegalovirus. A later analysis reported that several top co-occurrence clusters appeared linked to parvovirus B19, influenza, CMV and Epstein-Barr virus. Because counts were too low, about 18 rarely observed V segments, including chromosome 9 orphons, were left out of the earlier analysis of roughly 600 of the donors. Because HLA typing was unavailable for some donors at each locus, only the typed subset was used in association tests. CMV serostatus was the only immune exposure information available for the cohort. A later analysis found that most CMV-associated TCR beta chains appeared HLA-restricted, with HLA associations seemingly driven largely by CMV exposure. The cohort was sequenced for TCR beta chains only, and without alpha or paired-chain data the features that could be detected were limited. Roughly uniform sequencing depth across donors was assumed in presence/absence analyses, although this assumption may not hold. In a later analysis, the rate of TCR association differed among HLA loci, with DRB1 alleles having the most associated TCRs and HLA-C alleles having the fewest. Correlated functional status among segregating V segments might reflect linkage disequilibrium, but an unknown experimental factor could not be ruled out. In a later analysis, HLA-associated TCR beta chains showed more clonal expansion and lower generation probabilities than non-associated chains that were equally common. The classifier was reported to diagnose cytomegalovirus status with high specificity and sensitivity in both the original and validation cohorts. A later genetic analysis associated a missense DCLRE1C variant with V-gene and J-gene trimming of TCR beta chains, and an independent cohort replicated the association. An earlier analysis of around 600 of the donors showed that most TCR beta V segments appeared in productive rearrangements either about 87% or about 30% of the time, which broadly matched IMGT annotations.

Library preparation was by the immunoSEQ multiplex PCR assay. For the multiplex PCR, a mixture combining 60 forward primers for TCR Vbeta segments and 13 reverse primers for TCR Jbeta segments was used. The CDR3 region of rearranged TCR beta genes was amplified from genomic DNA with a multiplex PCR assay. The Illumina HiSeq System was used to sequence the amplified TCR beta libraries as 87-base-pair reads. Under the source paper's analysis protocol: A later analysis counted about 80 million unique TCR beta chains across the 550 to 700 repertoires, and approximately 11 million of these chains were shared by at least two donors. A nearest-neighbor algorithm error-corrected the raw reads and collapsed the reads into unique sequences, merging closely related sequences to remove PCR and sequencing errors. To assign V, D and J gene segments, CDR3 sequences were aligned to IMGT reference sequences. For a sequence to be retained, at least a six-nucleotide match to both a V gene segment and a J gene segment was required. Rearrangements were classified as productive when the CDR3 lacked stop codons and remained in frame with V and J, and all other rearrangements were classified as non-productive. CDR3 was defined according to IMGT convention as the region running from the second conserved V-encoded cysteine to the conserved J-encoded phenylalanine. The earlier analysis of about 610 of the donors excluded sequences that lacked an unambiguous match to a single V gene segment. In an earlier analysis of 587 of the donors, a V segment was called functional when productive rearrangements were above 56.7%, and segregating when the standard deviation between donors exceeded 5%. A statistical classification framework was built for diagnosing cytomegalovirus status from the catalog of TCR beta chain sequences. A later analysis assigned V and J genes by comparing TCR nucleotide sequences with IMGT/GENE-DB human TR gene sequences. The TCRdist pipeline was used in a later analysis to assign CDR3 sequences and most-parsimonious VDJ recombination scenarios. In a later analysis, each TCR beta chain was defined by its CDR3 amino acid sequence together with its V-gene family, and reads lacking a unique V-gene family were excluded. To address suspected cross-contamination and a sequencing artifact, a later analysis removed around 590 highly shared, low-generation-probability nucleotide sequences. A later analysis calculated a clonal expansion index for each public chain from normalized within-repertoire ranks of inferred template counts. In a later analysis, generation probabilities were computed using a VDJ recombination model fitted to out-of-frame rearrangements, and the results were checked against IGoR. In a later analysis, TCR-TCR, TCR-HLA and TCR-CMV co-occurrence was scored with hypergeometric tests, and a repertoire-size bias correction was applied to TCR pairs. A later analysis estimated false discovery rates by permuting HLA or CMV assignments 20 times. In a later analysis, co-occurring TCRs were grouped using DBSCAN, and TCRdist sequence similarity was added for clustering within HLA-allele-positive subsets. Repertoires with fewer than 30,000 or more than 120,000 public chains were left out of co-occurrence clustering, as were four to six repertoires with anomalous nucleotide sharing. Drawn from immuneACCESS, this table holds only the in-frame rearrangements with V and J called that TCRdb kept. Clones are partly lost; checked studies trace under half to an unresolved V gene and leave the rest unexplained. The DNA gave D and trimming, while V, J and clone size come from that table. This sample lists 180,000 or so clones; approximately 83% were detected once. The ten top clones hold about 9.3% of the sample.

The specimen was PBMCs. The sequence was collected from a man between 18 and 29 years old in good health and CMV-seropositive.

The bases read TGTGCCAGCAGAGGGGACAGGGTCGAGCAGTACTTC. This encodes CASRGDRVEQYF. The sequence is built from TRBV2 and TRBJ2-7, with 9 bases matching TRBD1. The CDR3, cysteine through phenylalanine, is 12 amino acids long. The kept DNA is CDR3 alone, 36 bases in frame from the first base. V and J are trimmed by 6 bases and 6 bases, and the gene matches miss 3 bases of the junction. The germline V gene encodes CDR1 SNHLY and CDR2 FYNNEI.